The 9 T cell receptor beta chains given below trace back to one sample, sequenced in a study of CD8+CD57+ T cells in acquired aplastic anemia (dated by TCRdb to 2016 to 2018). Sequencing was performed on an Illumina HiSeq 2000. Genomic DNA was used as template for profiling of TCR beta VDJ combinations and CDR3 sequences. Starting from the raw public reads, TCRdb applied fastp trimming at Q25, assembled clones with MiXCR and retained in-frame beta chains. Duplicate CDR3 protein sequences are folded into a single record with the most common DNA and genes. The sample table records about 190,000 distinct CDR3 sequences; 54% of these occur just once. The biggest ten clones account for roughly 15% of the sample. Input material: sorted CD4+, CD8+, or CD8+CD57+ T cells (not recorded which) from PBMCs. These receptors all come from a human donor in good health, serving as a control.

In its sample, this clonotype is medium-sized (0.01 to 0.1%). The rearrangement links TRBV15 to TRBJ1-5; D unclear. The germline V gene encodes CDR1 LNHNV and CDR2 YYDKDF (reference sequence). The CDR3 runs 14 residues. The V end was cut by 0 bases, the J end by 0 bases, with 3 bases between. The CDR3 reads CATSRDFSNQPQHF. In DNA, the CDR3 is TGTGCCACCAGCAGAGATTTTAGCAATCAGCCCCAGCATTTT.

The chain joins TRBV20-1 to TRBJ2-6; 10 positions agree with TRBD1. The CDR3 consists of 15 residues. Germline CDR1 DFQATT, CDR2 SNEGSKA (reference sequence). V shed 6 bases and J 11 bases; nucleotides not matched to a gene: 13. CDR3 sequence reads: CSAIFPGQGTYVLTF. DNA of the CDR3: TGCAGTGCCATATTCCCGGGACAGGGGACCTACGTCCTGACTTTC.

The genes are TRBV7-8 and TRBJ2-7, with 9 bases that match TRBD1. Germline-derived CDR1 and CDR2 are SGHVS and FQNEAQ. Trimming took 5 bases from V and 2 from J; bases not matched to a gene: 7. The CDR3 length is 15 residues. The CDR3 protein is CASSAGGTGTYEQYF. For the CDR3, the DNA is TGTGCCAGCAGCGCAGGGGGGACAGGGACCTACGAGCAGTACTTC.

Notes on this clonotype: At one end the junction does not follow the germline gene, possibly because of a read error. This chain's CDR3 is CVSSQEGVNTIYF. CDR3 DNA: TGTGTCAGCAGCCAAGAGGGGGTGAACACCATATATTTT. The chain recombines TRBV3-1 with TRBJ1-3, with D tentatively TRBD1 (6 bases). The CDR3 totals 13 residues. CDR1 and CDR2 from the germline V gene are LGHDT and YNNKEL (reference sequence).

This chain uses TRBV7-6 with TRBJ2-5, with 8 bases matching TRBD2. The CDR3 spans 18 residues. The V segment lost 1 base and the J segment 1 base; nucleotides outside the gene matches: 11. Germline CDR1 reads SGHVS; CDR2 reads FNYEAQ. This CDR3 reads CASSLVLAEGPGQETQYF. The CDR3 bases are TGTGCCAGCAGCTTAGTACTAGCGGAAGGGCCTGGCCAAGAGACCCAGTACTTC. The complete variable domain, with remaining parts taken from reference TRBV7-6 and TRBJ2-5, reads GAGVSQSPRYKVTKRGQDVALRCDPISGHVSLYWYRQALGQGPEFLTYFNYEAQQDKSGLPNDRFSAERPEGSISTLTIQRTEQRDSAMYRCASSLVLAEGPGQETQYFGPGTRLLVL.

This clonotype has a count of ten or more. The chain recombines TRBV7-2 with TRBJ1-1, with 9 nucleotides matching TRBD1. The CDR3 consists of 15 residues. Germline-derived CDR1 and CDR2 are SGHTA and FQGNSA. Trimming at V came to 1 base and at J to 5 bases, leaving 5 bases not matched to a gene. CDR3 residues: CASSLGTGGRTEAFF. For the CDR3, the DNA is TGTGCCAGCAGCTTAGGAACAGGGGGCAGGACTGAAGCTTTCTTT.

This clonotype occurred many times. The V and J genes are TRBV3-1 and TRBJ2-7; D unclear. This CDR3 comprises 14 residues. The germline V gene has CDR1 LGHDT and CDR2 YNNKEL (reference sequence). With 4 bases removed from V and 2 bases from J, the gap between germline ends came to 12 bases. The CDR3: CASSLLDGAYEQYF. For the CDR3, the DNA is TGTGCCAGCAGCCTCCTTGACGGTGCCTACGAGCAGTACTTC.

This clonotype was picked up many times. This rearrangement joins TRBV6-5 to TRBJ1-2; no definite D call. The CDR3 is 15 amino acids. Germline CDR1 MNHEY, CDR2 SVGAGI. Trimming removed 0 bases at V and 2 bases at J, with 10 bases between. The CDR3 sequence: CASSYSHLDNYGYTF. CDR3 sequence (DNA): TGTGCCAGCAGTTACTCGCATCTAGACAACTATGGCTACACCTTC.

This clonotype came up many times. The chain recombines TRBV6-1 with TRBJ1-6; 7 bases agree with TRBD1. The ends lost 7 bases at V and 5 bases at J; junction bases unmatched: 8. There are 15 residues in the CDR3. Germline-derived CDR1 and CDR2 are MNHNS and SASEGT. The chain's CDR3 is CASTFSGQNNSPLHF. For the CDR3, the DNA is TGTGCCAGCACGTTTTCGGGACAGAATAATTCACCCCTCCACTTT.